Listed here is a single T cell receptor beta chain. Antigen: not known. This entry belongs to a study of CD4 T cells in relation to SARS-CoV-2 and coronaviruses. Study as a whole: The restricting HLA molecule for shared crossreactive spike epitopes was mapped. Study-wide findings and caveats: Samples before the pandemic and after infection were not matched within any donor. Roughly three fifths of donors had memory CD4+ clonotypes crossrecognizing SARS-CoV-2 and common cold coronavirus spike.

TCRdb's copy holds only in-frame clones and misses some; the assay was immunoSEQ multiplex PCR. The table lists tens of thousands of clones, over 75% of them singletons. J was trimmed by 4 bases and V by 1 base; bases with no gene match: 3. This CDR3 has 16 amino acids. Germline V lookup: CDR1 LNHNV, CDR2 YYDKDF (reference sequence). This TCR derives from an adult with COVID-19. The chain links TRBV15 to TRBJ2-6; 8 nucleotides match TRBD1. Sample: memory CD4+ T cells from PBMCs. This chain's CDR3 is CATSRGTGSGANVLTF. The DNA for the CDR3 is TGTGCCACCAGCAGAGGGACAGGGTCCGGGGCCAACGTCCTGACTTTC.